This T cell receptor beta chain was retrieved from a study of blood T cell repertoires in COVID-19. About the study: Donors in the United States, Italy and Spain gave samples during acute or convalescent COVID-19.

Assay: immunoSEQ multiplex PCR; the TCRdb copy retains only in-frame clones and omits some. The repertoire holds 120,000 or so clones, 79% seen once, with under 45% in the top ten. From germline, CDR1 is SNHLY and CDR2 FYNNEI. The junction had 8 bases not matched to a gene; V was cut back by 5 bases and J by 7 bases. This CDR3 has 15 residues. The source is a man aged 40-50 years with active or convalescent COVID-19. The sequencing sample was made of peripheral blood. The chain has TRBV2 and TRBJ1-4, with 9 bases identical to TRBD1. The CDR3 coding sequence is TGTGCCAGCAGTACGCCGGGACAGGGACGTGAAAAACTGTTTTTT. Amino acid sequence: CASSTPGQGREKLFF.